This passage covers 19 T cell receptor beta chains from one sample sequenced in a study of identical twins. TCRdb analysed the 5' RACE reads with MiXCR anew, one entry per CDR3 protein. The table records approximately 550,000 distinct CDR3 sequences, around 22% of them present only once. These same data were also listed under a study on yellow fever vaccine responses in identical twins.

Sequencing was done on a sample of CD4+ T cells sorted from blood. All receptors derive from a young woman in good health.

In this sample, this clonotype turned up a few times. The J gene is TRBJ2-7, the V gene TRBV5-1, with no clear D. With 0 bases removed from V and 0 bases from J, the gap between germline ends came to 16 bases. This CDR3 has 17 amino acids. In germline, CDR1 is SGHRS, CDR2 YFSETQ. In nucleotides, the CDR3 is TGCGCCAGCAGCTTGGCCGGTTCGGGCGGAAACTCCTACGAGCAGTACTTC. This sequence encodes CASSLAGSGGNSYEQYF.

In nucleotides, the CDR3 is TGTGCCAGCAGCGCGACGGCAGCGGGGGAGCTGTTTTTT. Protein: CASSATAAGELFF. The rearrangement links TRBV7-9 to TRBJ2-2; no clear D. CDR3 length: 13 amino acids. Germline assignment: CDR1 SEHNR and CDR2 FQNEAQ (reference sequence). The V gene lost 5 bases and the J gene lost 8 bases, with 12 bases spanning the gap.

J is TRBJ2-1 and V is TRBV11-2; D not certain. CDR3 length: 11 amino acids. The germline V gene encodes CDR1 SGHAT and CDR2 FQNNGV. Between the trimmed V and J ends, which lost 3 bases and 9 bases, there was a span of 6 bases. CDR3 sequence: CASSFLAEQFF. DNA for the CDR3: TGTGCCAGCAGCTTTCTCGCTGAGCAGTTCTTC.

This clonotype was seen a handful of times. The chain recombines TRBV5-1 with TRBJ2-2, with TRBD1 matching over 7 bases. V gave up 3 bases and J gave up 3 bases; unmatched junction bases: 5. The CDR3 is made up of 15 amino acids. Germline assignment: CDR1 SGHRS and CDR2 YFSETQ. In DNA form, the CDR3 reads TGCGCCAGCAGCTCGGGACAGCAATACACCGGGGAGCTGTTTTTT. Its protein product is CASSSGQQYTGELFF.

At least ten counts were recorded for this clonotype. The genes are TRBV2 and TRBJ1-5; D unresolved. Looked up from germline, CDR1 is SNHLY and CDR2 is FYNNEI. Trimming took 3 bases from V and 0 from J, leaving 12 bases between them. The length of the CDR3 is 16 residues. As DNA, the CDR3 is TGTGCCAGCAGTGACTTGGATACCCATAGCAATCAGCCCCAGCATTTT. Its translation: CASSDLDTHSNQPQHF.

This sequence joins TRBV6-1 and TRBJ1-2; 8 nucleotides line up with TRBD1. The V and J ends lost 0 bases and 3 bases, in that order; junction bases with no gene match: 0. This CDR3 has 14 residues. Per the germline V gene, CDR1 is MNHNS and CDR2 is SASEGT. The CDR3 coding sequence is TGTGCCAGCAGTGAAGCGGACAGGGACTATGGCTACACCTTC. Protein: CASSEADRDYGYTF.

V usage is TRBV12-3 or TRBV12-4 and J usage is TRBJ1-2; 10 positions agree with TRBD1. The CDR3 runs 15 residues. V was pared by 5 bases and J by 3 bases, with 6 bases of the junction left unmatched. The CDR3 DNA sequence: TGTGCCAGCAGTCTGGGACAGGGGAATGACTATGGCTACACCTTC. Translated: CASSLGQGNDYGYTF.

The rearrangement links TRBV29-1 to TRBJ2-1; 12 nucleotides match TRBD2. The CDR3 runs to 19 residues. Germline CDR1 reads SQVTM; CDR2 reads ANQGSEA. V shed 0 bases and J 0 bases; nucleotides not matched to a gene: 9. CDR3 loop: CSVEEVGTSGSSSYNEQFF. The DNA for the CDR3 is TGCAGCGTTGAAGAGGTCGGGACTAGCGGGTCAAGCTCCTACAATGAGCAGTTCTTC.

This clonotype occurred a few times. The chain combines TRBV2 with TRBJ2-1; D unresolved. The V and J ends lost 9 bases and 2 bases respectively, with 11 bases between them. Germline assignment: CDR1 SNHLY and CDR2 FYNNEI. CDR3 size: 13 residues. The chain's CDR3 is CASKSRAYNEQFF. CDR3 sequence (DNA): TGTGCCAGTAAGTCCCGGGCCTACAATGAGCAGTTCTTC.

This clonotype has only a few counts. In DNA, the CDR3 is TGTGCCACCAGACACGAAACAGGGATCACCGGGGAGCTGTTTTTT. This gives the protein CATRHETGITGELFF. The chain uses TRBV15 and TRBJ2-2; maybe TRBD1 (6 bases). Deletions cut 6 bases from V and 4 bases from J, with 15 bases between. The CDR3 has 15 amino acids. The V gene's germline CDR1 is LNHNV and CDR2 YYDKDF (reference sequence).

This chain links TRBV19 with TRBJ2-7; TRBD1 matches at 7 bases. The CDR3 is made up of 13 amino acids. V was clipped by 5 bases and J by 5 bases; unmatched bases: 6. Germline assignment: CDR1 LNHDA and CDR2 SQIVND (reference sequence). The CDR3 spells CASSPNRGDEQYV. The CDR3 DNA sequence: TGTGCCAGTAGTCCCAACAGGGGCGACGAGCAGTACGTC.

This clonotype occurred many times. This chain links TRBV5-1 with TRBJ2-2; possible D gene TRBD1, 6 bases. This CDR3 has 14 amino acids. V gave up 4 bases and J gave up 1 base, with 8 bases separating them. Per germline, CDR1 SGHRS and CDR2 YFSETQ. CDR3 sequence: CASSRGQNTGELFF. The CDR3 DNA sequence: TGCGCCAGCAGCCGGGGACAGAACACCGGGGAGCTGTTTTTT.

This clonotype turned up a few times. The chain links TRBV6-1 to TRBJ1-6; D is undetermined. V was cut by 6 bases and J by 0 bases, with 6 bases left in between. The CDR3 has 14 amino acids. Germline CDR1 and CDR2: MNHNS and SASEGT. This CDR3 is CASRDDSYNSPLHF. The CDR3 DNA reads as TGTGCCAGCAGGGACGACTCCTATAATTCACCCCTCCACTTT.

This clonotype was seen a single time. The chain employs TRBV3-1 and TRBJ2-1, with 13 bases that match TRBD2. J was trimmed by 8 bases and V by 1 base; bases with no gene match: 5. The CDR3 is 16 residues long. CDR1 is LGHDT and CDR2 is YNNKEL in the germline V gene (reference sequence). This chain's CDR3 is CASSQATGLAGDEQFF. The CDR3 DNA is TGTGCCAGCAGCCAAGCCACAGGACTAGCGGGGGATGAGCAGTTCTTC.

CDR3 region: CSVAVGGHTDTQYF. The DNA for the CDR3 is TGCAGCGTAGCGGTTGGCGGACACACAGATACGCAGTATTTT. The chain uses TRBV29-1 and TRBJ2-3; D possibly matches TRBD1 or TRBD2 (5 bases each). The CDR3 spans 14 residues. Trimming took 6 bases from V and 2 from J, leaving 15 bases between them. Germline V gene lookup returns CDR1 SQVTM and CDR2 ANQGSEA.

This chain uses TRBV24-1 with TRBJ2-2; D gene ambiguous. Trimming shortened V by 6 bases and J by 0 bases, and 13 bases separated the two germline ends. Per germline, CDR1 KGHDR and CDR2 SFDVKD. The CDR3 totals 16 residues. CDR3: CATSPRGRTNTGELFF. The CDR3 DNA follows: TGTGCCACCAGTCCACGCGGACGGACGAACACCGGGGAGCTGTTTTTT.

V usage is TRBV12-3 or TRBV12-4 and J usage is TRBJ2-7, with TRBD1 identical over 7 bases. The CDR3 covers 14 residues. Trimming at V came to 7 bases and at J to 5 bases, leaving 11 bases not matched to a gene. In nucleotides, the CDR3 is TGTGCCAGCACCTTTTCCAGGGGGAGCGACGAGCAGTACTTC. As protein: CASTFSRGSDEQYF.

This clonotype was found a few times. J is TRBJ1-4 and V is TRBV5-1; unclear D gene. Trimming left V 3 bases short and J 0 bases short, with 12 bases between. The V gene's germline CDR1 is SGHRS and CDR2 YFSETQ. This CDR3 spans 16 amino acids. The CDR3 DNA reads as TGCGCCAGCAGCTCGGCGGGCCAGTCAACTAATGAAAAACTGTTTTTT. Its translation is CASSSAGQSTNEKLFF.

As regards this clonotype: One junction end disagrees with the germline gene, perhaps due to a read error. The V and J genes are TRBV28 and TRBJ2-5, with 7 bases aligning to TRBD1. Germline lookup yields CDR1 MDHEN and CDR2 SYDVKM. The CDR3 runs 14 residues. CDR3 sequence: CDSRTKGAGETQYF. The CDR3 region has the DNA TGTGACAGCAGGACAAAGGGGGCGGGTGAGACCCAGTACTTC.